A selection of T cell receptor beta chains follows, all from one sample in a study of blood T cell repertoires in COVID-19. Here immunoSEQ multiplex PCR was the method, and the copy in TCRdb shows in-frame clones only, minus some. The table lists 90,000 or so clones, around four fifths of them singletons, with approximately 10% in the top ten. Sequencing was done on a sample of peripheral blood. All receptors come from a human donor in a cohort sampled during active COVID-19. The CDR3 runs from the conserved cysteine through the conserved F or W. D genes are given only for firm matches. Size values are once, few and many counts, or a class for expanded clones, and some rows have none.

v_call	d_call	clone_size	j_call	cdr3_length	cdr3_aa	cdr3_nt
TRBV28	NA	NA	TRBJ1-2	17	CASIIGGGDPMLGGYTF	TGTGCCAGCATCATAGGCGGGGGGGATCCAATGCTAGGCGGCTACACCTTC
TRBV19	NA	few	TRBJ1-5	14	CASSIQRSNQPQHF	TGTGCCAGTAGTATCCAGCGTAGCAATCAGCCCCAGCATTTT
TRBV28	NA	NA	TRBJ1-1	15	CASSAGGRWGTEAFF	TGTGCCAGCTCAGCGGGTGGCAGGTGGGGCACTGAAGCTTTCTTT
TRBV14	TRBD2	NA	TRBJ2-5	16	CASSQWTSGSQETQYF	TGTGCCAGCAGCCAATGGACTAGCGGGTCCCAAGAGACCCAGTACTTC
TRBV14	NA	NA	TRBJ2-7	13	CASSVAGVDEQYF	TGTGCCAGCAGCGTAGCCGGGGTCGACGAGCAGTACTTC
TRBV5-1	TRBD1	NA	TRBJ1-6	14	CASSLGQGNSPLHF	TGCGCCAGCAGCTTGGGACAGGGGAATTCACCCCTCCACTTT
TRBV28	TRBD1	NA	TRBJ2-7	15	CASRPGGQGDYEQYF	TGTGCCAGCAGGCCGGGGGGACAGGGGGATTACGAGCAGTACTTC
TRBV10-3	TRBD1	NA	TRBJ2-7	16	CAITEGTGGNTYEQYF	TGTGCCATCACCGAGGGGACAGGGGGCAACACCTACGAGCAGTACTTC
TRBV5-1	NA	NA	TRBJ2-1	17	CASSLPRGSSSYNEQFF	TGCGCCAGCAGTCTCCCCCGGGGGTCCAGCTCCTACAATGAGCAGTTCTTC
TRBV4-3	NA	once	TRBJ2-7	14	CASSQDPGFGEQYF	TGCGCCAGCAGCCAAGATCCAGGGTTCGGCGAGCAGTACTTC
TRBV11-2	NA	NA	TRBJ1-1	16	CASSLVSGALGTEAFF	TGTGCCAGCAGCTTAGTCTCAGGGGCATTAGGAACTGAAGCTTTCTTT
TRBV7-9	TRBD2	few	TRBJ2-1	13	CASSVGLANEQFF	TGTGCCAGCAGCGTGGGACTAGCCAATGAGCAGTTCTTC
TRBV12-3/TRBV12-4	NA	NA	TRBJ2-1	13	CASSLRGAGEQFF	TGTGCCAGCAGTTTACGGGGGGCTGGTGAGCAGTTCTTC
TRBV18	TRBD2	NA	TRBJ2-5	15	CASSPWTSSKETQYF	TGTGCCAGCTCACCATGGACTAGCAGCAAAGAGACCCAGTACTTC
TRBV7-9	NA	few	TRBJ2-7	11	CASSLVNEQYF	TGTGCCAGCAGCTTAGTTAACGAGCAGTACTTC
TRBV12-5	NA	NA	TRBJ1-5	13	CASALSGGQPQHF	TGTGCTAGTGCCCTGTCGGGGGGCCAGCCCCAGCATTTT
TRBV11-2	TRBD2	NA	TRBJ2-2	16	CASSLEAGDSTGELFF	TGTGCCAGCAGCTTAGAAGCGGGAGACAGCACCGGGGAGCTGTTTTTT
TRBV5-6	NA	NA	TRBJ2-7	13	CASSPAGTYEQYF	TGTGCCAGCAGTCCCGCAGGGACCTACGAGCAGTACTTC
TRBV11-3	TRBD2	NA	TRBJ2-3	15	CASSSGGVDTDTQYF	TGTGCCAGCAGCTCTGGGGGGGTCGACACAGATACGCAGTATTTT
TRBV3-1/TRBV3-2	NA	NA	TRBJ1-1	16	CASSQGGARRNTEAFF	TGTGCCAGCAGCCAGGGGGGGGCCAGGAGGAACACTGAAGCTTTCTTT
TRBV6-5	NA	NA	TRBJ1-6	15	CASSYNWGGNSPLHF	TGTGCCAGCAGTTACAATTGGGGGGGGAATTCACCCCTCCACTTT
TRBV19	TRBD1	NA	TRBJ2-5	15	CASSPDRAIPETQYF	TGTGCCAGTTCACCGGACAGGGCGATCCCAGAGACCCAGTACTTC
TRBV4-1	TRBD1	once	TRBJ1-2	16	CASSQLRDRGAYGYTF	TGCGCCAGCAGCCAGCTCCGGGACAGGGGGGCGTATGGCTACACCTTC
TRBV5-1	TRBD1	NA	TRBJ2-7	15	CASSGGQGASFVQYF	TGCGCCAGCAGCGGTGGACAGGGGGCTTCTTTCGTGCAGTACTTC
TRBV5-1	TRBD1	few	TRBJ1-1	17	CASSSDPPQGAYTEAFF	TGCGCCAGCAGCTCCGACCCGCCACAGGGGGCATACACTGAAGCTTTCTTT
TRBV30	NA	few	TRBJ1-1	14	CAWTSPTGWRGAFF	TGTGCCTGGACTTCACCAACAGGGTGGCGCGGAGCTTTCTTT
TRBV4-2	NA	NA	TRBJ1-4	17	CASSRLRQLATNEKLFF	TGTGCCAGCAGCCGTTTAAGACAGCTCGCAACTAATGAAAAACTGTTTTTT
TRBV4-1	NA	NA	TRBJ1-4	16	CASSQMVEGLNEKLFF	TGCGCCAGCAGCCAAATGGTGGAGGGGCTTAATGAAAAACTGTTTTTT
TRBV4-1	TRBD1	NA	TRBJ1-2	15	CASSHSTGGTYGYTF	TGCGCCAGCAGCCACTCGACAGGGGGGACTTATGGCTACACCTTC
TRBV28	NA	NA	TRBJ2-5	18	CASSLTHLSRGGRETQYF	TGTGCCAGCAGTTTAACTCATCTCAGCAGGGGAGGGAGGGAGACCCAGTACTTC
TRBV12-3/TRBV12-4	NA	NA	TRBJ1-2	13	CASSLESNYGYTF	TGTGCCAGCAGTTTAGAGAGTAACTATGGCTACACCTTC
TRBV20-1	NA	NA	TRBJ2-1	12	CSASLAEDEQFF	TGCAGTGCTAGTCTAGCTGAAGATGAGCAGTTCTTC
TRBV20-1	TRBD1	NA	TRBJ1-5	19	CSASFLVRGSSIANQPQHF	TGCAGTGCTAGTTTTTTGGTCAGGGGGTCGTCAATCGCCAATCAGCCCCAGCATTTT
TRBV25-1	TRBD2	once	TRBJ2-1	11	CASSLAGGSIF	TGTGCCAGCTCCCTAGCGGGGGGCTCGATCTTC
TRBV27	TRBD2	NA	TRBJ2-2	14	CASEGLAGTGELFF	TGTGCCAGTGAAGGGCTAGCGGGGACCGGGGAGCTGTTTTTT
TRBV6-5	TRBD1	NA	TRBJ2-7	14	CASSRDRAGNEQYF	TGTGCCAGCAGTAGGGACAGGGCCGGGAACGAGCAGTACTTC
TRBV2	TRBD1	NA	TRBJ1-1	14	CASSRPDRGTEAFF	TGTGCCAGCAGCCGCCCGGACAGGGGTACTGAAGCTTTCTTT
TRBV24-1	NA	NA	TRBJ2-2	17	CATSDLNTEILGGELFF	TGTGCCACCAGTGATTTGAACACAGAGATTCTGGGCGGGGAGCTGTTTTTT
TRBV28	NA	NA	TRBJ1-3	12	CASIHRGNTIYF	TGTGCCAGCATTCACAGAGGAAACACCATATATTTT
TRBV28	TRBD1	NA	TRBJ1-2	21	CASSLYSPLILNQDRVYGYTF	TGTGCCAGCAGTTTATATTCCCCTTTAATCTTAAATCAGGACAGGGTATATGGCTACACCTTC
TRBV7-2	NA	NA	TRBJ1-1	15	CASSPAGEWDTEAFF	TGTGCCAGCAGCCCCGCCGGGGAGTGGGACACTGAAGCTTTCTTT
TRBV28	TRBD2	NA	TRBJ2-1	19	CASTPLGLGTSGIYNEQFF	TGTGCCAGCACCCCGCTTGGACTCGGGACTAGCGGAATTTACAATGAGCAGTTCTTC